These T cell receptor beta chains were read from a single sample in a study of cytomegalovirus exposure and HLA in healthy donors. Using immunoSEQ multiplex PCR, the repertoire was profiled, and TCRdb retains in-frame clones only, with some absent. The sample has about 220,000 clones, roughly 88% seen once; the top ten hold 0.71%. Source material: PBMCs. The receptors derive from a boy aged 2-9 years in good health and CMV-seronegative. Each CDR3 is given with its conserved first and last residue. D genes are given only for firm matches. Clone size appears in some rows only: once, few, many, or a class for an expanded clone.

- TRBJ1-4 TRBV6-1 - TGTGCCAGCAGTAGCGAAAAACTGTTTTTT CASSSEKLFF
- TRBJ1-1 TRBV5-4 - TGTGCCAGCAGCTCCAGGGTAGGCGACACTGAAGCTTTCTTT CASSSRVGDTEAFF
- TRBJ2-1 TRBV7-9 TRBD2 TGTGCCAGCAGCTTGACTAGCGGGATGGGGGAGCAGTTCTTC CASSLTSGMGEQFF
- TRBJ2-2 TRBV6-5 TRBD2 TGTGCCAGCAGTTACGCCTCGGGGGGGCGCAACGGGGAGCTGTTTTTT CASSYASGGRNGELFF
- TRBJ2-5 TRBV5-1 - TGCGCCAGCAGCGTATCCCATAACAGAGAGACCCAGTACTTC CASSVSHNRETQYF
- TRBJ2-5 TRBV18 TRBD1 TGTGCCAGCTCACCGGGACAGGATCCGGAGACCCAGTACTTC CASSPGQDPETQYF
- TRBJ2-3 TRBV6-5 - TGTGCCAGCAGCCGGAGAGGGTCGACAGATACGCAGTATTTT CASSRRGSTDTQYF
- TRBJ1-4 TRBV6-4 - TGTGCCAGCAGTGATTTCGTCCTTACACCGACAGCTTTGGATGAAAAACTGTTTTTT CASSDFVLTPTALDEKLFF
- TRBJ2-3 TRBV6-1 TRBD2 TGTGCCAGCTCGAGCGGGGGGATGTCAGATACGCAGTATTTT CASSSGGMSDTQYF
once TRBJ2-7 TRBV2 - TGTGCCAGCAGTGAGATCCTGGGCCGCCCCTACGAGCAGTACTTC CASSEILGRPYEQYF
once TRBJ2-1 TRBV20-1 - TGCAGTGCTCAATACAATGAGCAGTTCTTC CSAQYNEQFF
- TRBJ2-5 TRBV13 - TGTGCCAGCAGCCGAGGGACACCCCAAGAGACCCAGTACTTC CASSRGTPQETQYF
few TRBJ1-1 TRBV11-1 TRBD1 TGTGCCAGCAGCTTTAGGCTGGCACAGGGGGGAAACACTGAAGCTTTCTTT CASSFRLAQGGNTEAFF
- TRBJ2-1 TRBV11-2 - TGTGCCAGCAGCCTCCAGGGGATAGATGAGCAGTTCTTC CASSLQGIDEQFF
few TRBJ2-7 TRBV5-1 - TGCGCCAGCAGCTCCGGGGGGCGGGAGCAGTACTTC CASSSGGREQYF
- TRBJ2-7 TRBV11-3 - TGTGCCAGCAGCTTTGGTCTTGGGGCCCCCTCCTACGAGCAGTACTTC CASSFGLGAPSYEQYF
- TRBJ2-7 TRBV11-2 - TGTGCCACCATACCTCAACAAGGGGGAGGGCCTGGGTACGAGCAGTACTTC CATIPQQGGGPGYEQYF
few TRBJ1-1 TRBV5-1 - TGCGCCAGCAGCTTGGGATCAGGGAACACTGAAGCTTTCTTT CASSLGSGNTEAFF
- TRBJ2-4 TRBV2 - TGTGCCAGCAGCTGGCAGGAGGATTTAGCCAAAAACATTCAGTACTTC CASSWQEDLAKNIQYF
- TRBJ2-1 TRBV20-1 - TGCAGTGCGGAACGGGACACCCAGTTCTTC CSAERDTQFF
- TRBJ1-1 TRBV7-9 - TGTGCCAGCAGCCCCCGCCCCCTAGGACAGAACACTGAAGCTTTCTTT CASSPRPLGQNTEAFF
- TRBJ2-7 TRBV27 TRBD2 TGTGCCAGCAGTTTAAGCGGGGCTGTTTCCTACGAGCAGTACTTC CASSLSGAVSYEQYF
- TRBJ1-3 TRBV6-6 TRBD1 TGTGCCAGCAGTTTCACAGGGGTCCGCAGAAACACCATATATTTT CASSFTGVRRNTIYF
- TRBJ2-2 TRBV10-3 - TGTGCCATCAGGGTAGCCGACTACACCGGGGAGCTGTTTTTT CAIRVADYTGELFF
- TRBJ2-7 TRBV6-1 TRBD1 TGTGCCAGCAGCCAGGGACAGTCCTACGAGCAGTACTTC CASSQGQSYEQYF